This T cell receptor (beta chain) was sequenced in a study of T-cell memory formation after mild COVID-19. Study information: TCR clusters were mostly donor specific. Study-level points and caveats: Contracting clones from day 15 to 85 had balanced CD4/CD8; later expanders favoured CD4+.

V lost 2 bases and J lost 0, with 7 bases in between. The length of the CDR3 is 14 residues. Via MiXCR, TCRdb re-called the 5' RACE reads, giving one row per CDR3 protein. The sample yields around 300,000 distinct CDR3 sequences, roughly 21% seen once. To note about this clonotype: What it binds is unknown. A much larger clone lies a single base off, so this may be a read error.

Sequencing was carried out using PBMCs or a T cell subset sorted from them (not recorded which). The chain combines TRBV12-3 or TRBV12-4 with TRBJ1-1; no firm D call. This TCR was recovered from a man between 18 and 29 years old who had mild COVID-19 (a few samples of this study predate the infection). Cell type and time point are not known. The CDR3 loop is CASSLWEVNTEAFF. The CDR3 DNA reads as TGTGCCAGCAGTTTATGGGAAGTGAACACTGAAGCTTTCTTT.